This T cell receptor beta chain was identified in a study of T cell repertoires in cytomegalovirus infection. Study information: Indicated by public TCR beta signatures were CMV infection and matching HLA type.

The CDR3 covers 17 residues. Germline CDR1 and CDR2: DFQATT and SNEGSKA (reference sequence). V shed 6 bases, J shed 0 bases, and the junction held 14 bases outside the gene matches. General observations from the study: Cumulative frequency (of public TCR beta family members) identified carriers of CMV plus the relevant HLA. HLA-C-restricted CMV-specific TCR beta clonotypes prevailed in the ex vivo response.

A note on this clonotype: Its antigen is still unknown.

TCRdb processed the reads anew with MiXCR; each CDR3 protein has one entry. Counted here are almost 550,000 distinct CDR3 sequences, 15% to 20% occurring once; the ten biggest clones make up more than 20%. This receptor was obtained from a human donor in good health (CMV status not recorded). Some clones in this sample may be carry-over from other donors' samples. Material for sequencing was CD8+ T cells from PBMCs. The V and J genes are TRBV20-1 and TRBJ1-5; TRBD1 matches at 7 bases. CDR3 coding DNA: TGCAGTGCACACGGCGGCTTTACAGGGGATAGCAATCAGCCCCAGCATTTT. Its translation is CSAHGGFTGDSNQPQHF.